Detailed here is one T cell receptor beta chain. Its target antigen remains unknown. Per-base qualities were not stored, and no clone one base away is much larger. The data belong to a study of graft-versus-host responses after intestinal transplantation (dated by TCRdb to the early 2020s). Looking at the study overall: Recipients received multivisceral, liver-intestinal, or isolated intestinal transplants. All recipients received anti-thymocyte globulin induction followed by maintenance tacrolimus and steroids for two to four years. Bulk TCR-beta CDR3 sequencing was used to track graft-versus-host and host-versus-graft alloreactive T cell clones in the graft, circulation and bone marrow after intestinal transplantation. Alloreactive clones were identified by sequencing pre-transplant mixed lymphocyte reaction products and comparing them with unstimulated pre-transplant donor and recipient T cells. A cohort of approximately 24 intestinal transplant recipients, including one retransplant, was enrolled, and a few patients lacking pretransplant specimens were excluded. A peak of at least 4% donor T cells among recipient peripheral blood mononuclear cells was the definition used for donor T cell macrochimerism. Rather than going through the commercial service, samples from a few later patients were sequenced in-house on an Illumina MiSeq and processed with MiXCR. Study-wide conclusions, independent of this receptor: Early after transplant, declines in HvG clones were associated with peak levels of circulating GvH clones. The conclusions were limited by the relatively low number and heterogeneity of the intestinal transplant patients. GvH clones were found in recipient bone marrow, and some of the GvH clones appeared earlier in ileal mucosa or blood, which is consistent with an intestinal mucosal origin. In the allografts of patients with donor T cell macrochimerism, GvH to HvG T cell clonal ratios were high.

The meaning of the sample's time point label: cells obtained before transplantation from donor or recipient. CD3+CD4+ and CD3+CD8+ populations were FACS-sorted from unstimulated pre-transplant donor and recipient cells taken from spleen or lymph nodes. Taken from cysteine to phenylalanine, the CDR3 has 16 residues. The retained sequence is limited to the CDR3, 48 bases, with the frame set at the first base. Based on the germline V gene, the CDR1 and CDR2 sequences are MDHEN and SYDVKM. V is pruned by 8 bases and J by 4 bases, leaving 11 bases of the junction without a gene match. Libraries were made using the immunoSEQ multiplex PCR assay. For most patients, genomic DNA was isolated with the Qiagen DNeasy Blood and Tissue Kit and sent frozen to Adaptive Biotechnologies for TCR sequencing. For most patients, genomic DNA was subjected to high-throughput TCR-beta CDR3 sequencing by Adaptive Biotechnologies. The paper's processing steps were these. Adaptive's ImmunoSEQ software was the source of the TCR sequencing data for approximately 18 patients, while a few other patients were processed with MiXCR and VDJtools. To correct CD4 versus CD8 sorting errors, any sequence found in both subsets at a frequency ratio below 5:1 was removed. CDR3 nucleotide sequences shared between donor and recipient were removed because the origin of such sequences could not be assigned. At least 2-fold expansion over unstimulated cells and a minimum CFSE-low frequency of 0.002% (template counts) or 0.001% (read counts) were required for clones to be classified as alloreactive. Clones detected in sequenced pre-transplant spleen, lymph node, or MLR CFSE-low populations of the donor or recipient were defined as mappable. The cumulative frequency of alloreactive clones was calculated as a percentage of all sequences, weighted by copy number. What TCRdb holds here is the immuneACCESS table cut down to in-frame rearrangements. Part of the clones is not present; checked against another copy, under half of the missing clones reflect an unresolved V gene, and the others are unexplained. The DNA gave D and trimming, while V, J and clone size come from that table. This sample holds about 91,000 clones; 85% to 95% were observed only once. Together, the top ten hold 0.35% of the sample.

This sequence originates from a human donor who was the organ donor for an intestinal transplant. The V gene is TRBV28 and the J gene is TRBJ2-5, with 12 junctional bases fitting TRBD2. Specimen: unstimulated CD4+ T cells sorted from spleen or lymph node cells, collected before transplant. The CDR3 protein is CASEASGRASRETQYF. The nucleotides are TGTGCCAGCGAGGCTAGCGGGAGGGCCTCCCGAGAGACCCAGTACTTC.